The 22 T cell receptor beta chains in this list originate from one sample, sequenced in a study of identical twins. TCRdb called the 5' RACE reads again in MiXCR, with one record for every CDR3 protein. This sample carries some 1,600,000 distinct CDR3 sequences, less than 40% of them seen once, and the ten largest clones take 0.25% to 0.3%. The sequenced sample was cord blood. The receptors were sampled from a newborn girl in good health.

For this clonotype: A junction boundary mismatches the germline segment, possibly from a read error. The chain links TRBV14 to TRBJ1-2, with D hard to call. The CDR3 consists of 13 residues. Germline loops: CDR1 SGHDN, CDR2 FVKESK. CDR3: CAGSQDQWYGYTF. Here the CDR3 DNA reads TGTGCCGGCAGCCAAGATCAATGGTATGGCTACACCTTC.

This clonotype turned up a few times. The chain uses TRBV20-1 and TRBJ2-3, with 9 bases lining up with TRBD1. The CDR3 extends over 15 amino acids. Losses at the gene ends were 6 bases for V and 2 bases for J; bases not matched to a gene: 9. Germline CDR1 and CDR2: DFQATT and SNEGSKA (reference sequence). In nucleotides, the CDR3 is TGCAGTGCGACAAACAGGGGGCGCGACACAGATACGCAGTATTTT. This encodes CSATNRGRDTDTQYF.

This chain joins TRBV11-2 and TRBJ2-5, with TRBD2 matching over 9 bases. With V trimmed by 4 bases and J by 1 base, 7 bases remained unmatched. The V gene's germline CDR1 is SGHAT and CDR2 FQNNGV. CDR3 length equals 16 residues. In nucleotides, the CDR3 is TGTGCCAGCAGCTACCCGGGACTAGCCTCCCAAGAGACCCAGTACTTC. It codes for CASSYPGLASQETQYF.

The rearrangement links TRBV5-1 to TRBJ1-6, with D possibly matching TRBD1 (5 bases). The V and J ends lost 7 bases and 4 bases respectively, with 15 bases between them. Germline V lookup: CDR1 SGHRS, CDR2 YFSETQ. The CDR3 runs 15 residues. CDR3 amino acids: CASHPGGSYNSPLHF. The CDR3, as DNA: TGCGCCAGCCACCCTGGGGGGTCATATAATTCACCCCTCCACTTT.

J is TRBJ2-7 and V is TRBV6-5; TRBD2 agrees at 9 bases. V lost 5 bases, J lost 0 bases, and 8 bases stayed unmatched. Germline V gives CDR1 MNHEY, CDR2 SVGAGI. The CDR3 is made up of 16 amino acids. The chain's CDR3 is CASSPAGTSHSYEQYF. CDR3 sequence (DNA): TGTGCCAGCAGTCCAGCAGGGACTAGCCACTCCTACGAGCAGTACTTC.

V and J are TRBV27 and TRBJ2-5; D gene unclear. The assigned J gene may be wrong: the sequence end matches TRBJ2-7 better. CDR1 is MNHEY, CDR2 SMNVEV, per germline (reference sequence). The CDR3 totals 13 residues. DNA of the CDR3: TGTGCCAGCAGTTTACAGAAACACTACGAGCAGTACTTC. Encoded protein: CASSLQKHYEQYF.

V is TRBV4-1 and J is TRBJ2-3; 9 bases agree with TRBD1. V trimming: 2 bases; J trimming: 4 bases; junction bases outside the gene matches: 7. Per germline, CDR1 MGHRA and CDR2 YSYEKL. CDR3 length: 16 residues. Written as DNA, the CDR3 is TGCGCCAGCAGCCAACTGGACAGGGGTCCCGCAGATACGCAGTATTTT. Protein: CASSQLDRGPADTQYF.

This chain connects TRBV6-5 to TRBJ2-5; 11 bases align to TRBD2. CDR1 MNHEY and CDR2 SVGAGI come from the germline V gene. V shed 4 bases, J shed 11 bases, and the junction held 12 bases outside the gene matches. The CDR3 runs 15 residues. CDR3 sequence reads: CASSSFSGRAWGQYF. CDR3 DNA sequence: TGTGCCAGCAGTTCCTTTAGCGGGAGGGCTTGGGGGCAGTACTTC.

Comments on this clonotype: At one of its ends the junction is not consistent with the germline gene, which may arise from a read error. The chain recombines TRBV7-7 with TRBJ2-4; D could derive from TRBD1 or TRBD2 (5 bases each). Germline V CDR1 and CDR2: SSHAT, FNYEAQ (reference sequence). CDR3 length equals 14 residues. DNA for the CDR3: TGTGCTAGCAGCTTAGTATGGGGGAAAAACATTCAGTACTTC. Its protein is CASSLVWGKNIQYF.

This clonotype showed up many times. The V and J genes are TRBV29-1 and TRBJ2-4; 8 bases are shared with TRBD1. Trimming cost V 6 bases and J 3 bases; bases outside gene matches: 4. Germline lookup yields CDR1 SQVTM and CDR2 ANQGSEA. The CDR3 runs to 13 residues. The CDR3 bases are TGCAGCGTAGGACAGGGCGGCAAAAACATTCAGTACTTC. It is translated as CSVGQGGKNIQYF. Looking up the rest from reference TRBV29-1 and TRBJ2-4 gives the full variable domain: SAVISQKPSRDICQRGTSLTIQCQVDSQVTMMFWYRQQPGQSLTLIATANQGSEATYESGFVIDKFPISRPNLTFSTLTVSNMSPEDSSIYLCSVGQGGKNIQYFGAGTRLSVL.

The chain links TRBV24-1 to TRBJ2-7; D not resolved. The CDR3 loop spans 9 amino acids. Germline V gene sequence: CDR1 KGHDR, CDR2 SFDVKD. With 12 bases removed from V and 2 bases from J, the gap between germline ends came to 4 bases. Here the CDR3 reads CAPPYEQYF. CDR3 DNA sequence: TGTGCCCCTCCCTACGAGCAGTACTTC.

This clonotype was counted only a few times. CDR3 coding DNA: TGTGCCAGCAGGAGAGAGGTCGGCTTCCTCACCTACGAGCAGTACTTC. Translated: CASRREVGFLTYEQYF. The V gene is TRBV2, the J gene TRBJ2-7, with D uncertain. Germline CDR1 SNHLY, CDR2 FYNNEI. This CDR3 has 16 amino acids. The ends were cut back, 6 bases at V and 2 bases at J, with 20 bases in the middle.

A few counts support this clonotype. The J gene is TRBJ1-2, the V gene TRBV12-3 or TRBV12-4; the D is unclear. The CDR3 has 14 residues. The V end lost 7 bases, the J end lost 8 bases, and 20 bases lay between the germline ends. CDR3 bases: TGTGCCAGCATCAACCTACGGATGGGAGGAGGCTACACCTTC. Translated: CASINLRMGGGYTF.

This clonotype was found a few times. J is TRBJ2-5 and V is TRBV10-3, with TRBD2 identical over 13 bases. The J segment lost 11 bases and the V segment lost 8 bases, leaving 11 bases of the junction unmatched. Germline V CDR1 and CDR2: ENHRY, SYGVKD. This CDR3 has 14 amino acids. The CDR3 here is CAIGTSGTANEQYF. DNA of the CDR3: TGTGCCATCGGGACTAGCGGGACGGCCAATGAGCAGTACTTC.

This clonotype was found many times. The chain combines TRBV9 with TRBJ2-5; D might be TRBD1 (6 bases). The CDR3 has 13 amino acids. The germline V gene has CDR1 SGDLS and CDR2 YYNGEE. Between the trimmed V and J ends, which lost 5 bases and 2 bases, there was a span of 10 bases. CDR3 coding DNA: TGTGCCAGCAGTGTCGGACAGCAAGAGACCCAGTACTTC. This encodes CASSVGQQETQYF.

The chain employs TRBV10-3 and TRBJ2-4; tentative D call: TRBD1 (5 bases). Trimming cost V 7 bases and J 13 bases, with 23 bases left between them. Germline V gene sequence: CDR1 ENHRY, CDR2 SYGVKD. The CDR3 runs 14 residues. The CDR3 nucleotides read TGTGCCATCAACCCGGGCAGGGTGACCTATGAGCAGTACTTC. Translating gives CAINPGRVTYEQYF.

This clonotype was picked up a small number of times. The V gene is TRBV7-8, the J gene TRBJ2-7; weak D call: TRBD2 (6 bases). The CDR3 loop spans 15 amino acids. Trimming took 1 base from V and 7 from J, leaving 17 bases between them. CDR1 and CDR2 from the germline V gene are SGHVS and FQNEAQ. The CDR3 region has the DNA TGTGCCAGCAGCTTAGTGGCGACTAGGATGCCTGAGCAGTACTTC. Protein sequence: CASSLVATRMPEQYF.

This sequence joins TRBV20-1 and TRBJ1-2; TRBD1 might be the D (5 bases). The length of the CDR3 is 14 residues. The V end was cut by 2 bases, the J end by 5 bases, with 15 bases between. The germline CDR1 and CDR2 sequences are DFQATT and SNEGSKA (reference sequence). In DNA form, the CDR3 reads TGCAGTGCTAGACACGGACACCGGGTTTATGGCTACACCTTC. It codes for CSARHGHRVYGYTF.

The gene calls are TRBV28 and TRBJ1-2; a possible D gene is TRBD1 (6 bases). Germline CDR1 reads MDHEN; CDR2 reads SYDVKM. The V and J ends lost 3 bases and 0 bases respectively, with 11 bases between them. The CDR3 sequence is 15 residues long. Written as DNA, the CDR3 is TGTGCCAGCAGTTTCAAGGGACACCCTAACTATGGCTACACCTTC. This gives the protein CASSFKGHPNYGYTF.

This clonotype occurred a few times. The chain has TRBV11-2 and TRBJ2-7; 10 bases align to TRBD2. The CDR3 spans 16 residues. The V segment lost 2 bases and the J segment 0 bases; nucleotides outside the gene matches: 4. Germline CDR1 reads SGHAT; CDR2 reads FQNNGV. DNA for the CDR3: TGTGCCAGCAGCTTAAGTAGCGGGGGGTTCTCCTACGAGCAGTACTTC. Translating gives CASSLSSGGFSYEQYF.

This clonotype was counted between two and nine times. This chain joins TRBV7-9 and TRBJ2-7; possible D gene TRBD2, 6 bases. Germline-derived CDR1 and CDR2 are SEHNR and FQNEAQ (reference sequence). The germline V and J ends were trimmed by 5 bases and 0 bases, with 14 bases remaining between them. This CDR3 has 15 residues. This CDR3 is CASSPVQEGSYEQYF. CDR3 bases: TGTGCCAGCAGCCCGGTCCAGGAGGGCTCCTACGAGCAGTACTTC.

This clonotype was seen a few times. The chain combines TRBV29-1 with TRBJ2-1; TRBD1 matches 8 bases. This CDR3 spans 16 amino acids. CDR1 SQVTM and CDR2 ANQGSEA come from the germline V gene. V gave up 4 bases and J gave up 3 bases; unmatched junction bases: 11. The CDR3: CSVGYGGRGRYNEQFF. The CDR3 DNA reads as TGCAGCGTTGGCTACGGCGGCAGGGGGCGCTACAATGAGCAGTTCTTC.